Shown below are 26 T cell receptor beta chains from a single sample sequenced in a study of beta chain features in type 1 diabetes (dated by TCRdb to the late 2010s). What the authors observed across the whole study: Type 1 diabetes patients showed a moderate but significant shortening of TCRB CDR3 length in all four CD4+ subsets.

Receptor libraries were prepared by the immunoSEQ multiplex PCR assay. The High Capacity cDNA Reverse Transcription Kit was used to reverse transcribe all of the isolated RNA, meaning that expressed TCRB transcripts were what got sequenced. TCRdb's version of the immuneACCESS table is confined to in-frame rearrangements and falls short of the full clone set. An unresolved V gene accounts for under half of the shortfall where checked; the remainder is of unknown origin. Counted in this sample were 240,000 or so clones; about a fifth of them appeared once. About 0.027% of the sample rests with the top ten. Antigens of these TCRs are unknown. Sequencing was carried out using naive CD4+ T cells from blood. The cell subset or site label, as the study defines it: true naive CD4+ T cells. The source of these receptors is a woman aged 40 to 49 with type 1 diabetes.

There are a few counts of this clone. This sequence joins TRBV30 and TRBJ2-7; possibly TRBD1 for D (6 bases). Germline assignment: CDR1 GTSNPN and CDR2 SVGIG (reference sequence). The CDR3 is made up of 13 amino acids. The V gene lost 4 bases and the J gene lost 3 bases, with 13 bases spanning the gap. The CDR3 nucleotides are TGTGCCTGGACCCCCTCGGACAGCTACGAGCAGTACTTC. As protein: CAWTPSDSYEQYF.

CDR3 loop: CASSDPPREGQFF. The CDR3 DNA reads as TGTGCCAGCAGTGATCCTCCAAGGGAGGGCCAGTTCTTC. The J gene is TRBJ2-1, the V gene TRBV25-1, with 7 bases matching TRBD2. Germline lookup yields CDR1 MGHDK and CDR2 SYGVNS. J gave up 13 bases and V 3 bases, and 9 bases lay outside the gene matches. This CDR3 has 13 residues.

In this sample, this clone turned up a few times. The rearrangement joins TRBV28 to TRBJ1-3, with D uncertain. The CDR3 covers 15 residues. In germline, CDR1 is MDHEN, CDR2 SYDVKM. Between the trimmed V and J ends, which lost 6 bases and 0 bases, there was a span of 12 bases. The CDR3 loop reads CASSSPSSSGNTIYF. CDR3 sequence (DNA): TGTGCCAGCAGCTCCCCTTCCTCCTCTGGAAACACCATATATTTT.

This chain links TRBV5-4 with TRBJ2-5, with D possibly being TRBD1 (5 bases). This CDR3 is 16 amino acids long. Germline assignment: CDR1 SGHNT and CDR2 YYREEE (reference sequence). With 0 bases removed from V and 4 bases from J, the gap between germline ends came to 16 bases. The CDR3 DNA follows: TGTGCCAGCAGCTTGGCTGGGGCCTCGGCGGCAGAGACCCAGTACTTC. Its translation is CASSLAGASAAETQYF. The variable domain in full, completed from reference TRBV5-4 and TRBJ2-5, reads ETGVTQSPTHLIKTRGQQVTLRCSSQSGHNTVSWYQQALGQGPQFIFQYYREEENGRGNFPPRFSGLQFPNYSSELNVNALELDDSALYLCASSLAGASAAETQYFGPGTRLLVL.

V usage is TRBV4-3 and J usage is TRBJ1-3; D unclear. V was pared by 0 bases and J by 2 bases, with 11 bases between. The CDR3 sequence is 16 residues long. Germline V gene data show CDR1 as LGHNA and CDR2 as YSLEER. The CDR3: CASSQDASLAGNTIYF. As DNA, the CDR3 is TGCGCCAGCAGCCAAGATGCCAGTCTAGCTGGAAACACCATATATTTT.

CDR3 nucleotides: TGCAGCGCCGGGAACGGAAACACCATATATTTT. Amino acids: CSAGNGNTIYF. This sequence joins TRBV29-1 and TRBJ1-3; no firm D call. V was cut by 7 bases and J by 4 bases, with 8 bases left in between. The CDR3 is 11 amino acids. The germline CDR1 and CDR2 sequences are SQVTM and ANQGSEA.

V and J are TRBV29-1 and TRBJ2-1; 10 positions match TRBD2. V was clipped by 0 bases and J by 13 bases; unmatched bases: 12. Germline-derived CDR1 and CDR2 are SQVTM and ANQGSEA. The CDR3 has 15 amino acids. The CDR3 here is CSVEDHRTSGSQQFF. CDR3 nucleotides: TGCAGCGTTGAAGATCATCGGACTAGCGGAAGCCAACAGTTCTTC.

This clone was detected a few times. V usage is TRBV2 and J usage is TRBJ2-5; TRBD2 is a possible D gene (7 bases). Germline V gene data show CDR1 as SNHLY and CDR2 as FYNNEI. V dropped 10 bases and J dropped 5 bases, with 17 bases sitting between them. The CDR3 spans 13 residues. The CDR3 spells CATSTGGRETQYF. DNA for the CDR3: TGTGCCACCTCGACGGGGGGCAGGGAGACCCAGTACTTC.

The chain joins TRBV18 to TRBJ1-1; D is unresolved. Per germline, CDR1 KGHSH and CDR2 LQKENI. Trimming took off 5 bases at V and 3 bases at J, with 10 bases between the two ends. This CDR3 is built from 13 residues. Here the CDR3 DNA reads TGTGCCAGCTCAGGGAGTATCGACACTGAAGCTTTCTTT. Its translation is CASSGSIDTEAFF.

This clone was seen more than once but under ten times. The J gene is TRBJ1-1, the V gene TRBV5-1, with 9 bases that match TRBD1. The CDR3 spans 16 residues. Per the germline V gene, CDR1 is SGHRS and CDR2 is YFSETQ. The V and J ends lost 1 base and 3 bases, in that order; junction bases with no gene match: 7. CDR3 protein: CASSLLTGGPDTEAFF. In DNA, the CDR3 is TGCGCCAGCAGCTTGCTGACAGGGGGTCCTGACACTGAAGCTTTCTTT.

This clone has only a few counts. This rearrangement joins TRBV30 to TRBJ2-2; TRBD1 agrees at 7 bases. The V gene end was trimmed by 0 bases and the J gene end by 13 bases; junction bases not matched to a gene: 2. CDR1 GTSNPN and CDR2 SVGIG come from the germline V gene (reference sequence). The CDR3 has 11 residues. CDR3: CAWSVDRALFF. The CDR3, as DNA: TGTGCCTGGAGTGTAGACAGGGCGCTGTTTTTT.

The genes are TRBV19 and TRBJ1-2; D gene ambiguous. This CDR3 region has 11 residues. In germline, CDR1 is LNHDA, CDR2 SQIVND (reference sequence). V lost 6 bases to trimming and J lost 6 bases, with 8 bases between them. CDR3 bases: TGTGCCAGTAGCTCGACTAATGGCTACACCTTC. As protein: CASSSTNGYTF.

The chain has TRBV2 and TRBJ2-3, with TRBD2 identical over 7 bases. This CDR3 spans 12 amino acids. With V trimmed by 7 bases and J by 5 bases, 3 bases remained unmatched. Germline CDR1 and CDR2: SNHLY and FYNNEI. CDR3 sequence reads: CASIERGDTQYF. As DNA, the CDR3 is TGTGCCAGCATCGAGCGGGGAGATACGCAGTATTTT. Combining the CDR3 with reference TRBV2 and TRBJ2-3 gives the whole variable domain EPEVTQTPSHQVTQMGQEVILRCVPISNHLYFYWYRQILGQKVEFLVSFYNNEISEKSEIFDDQFSVERPDGSNFTLKIRSTKLEDSAMYFCASIERGDTQYFGPGTRLTVL.

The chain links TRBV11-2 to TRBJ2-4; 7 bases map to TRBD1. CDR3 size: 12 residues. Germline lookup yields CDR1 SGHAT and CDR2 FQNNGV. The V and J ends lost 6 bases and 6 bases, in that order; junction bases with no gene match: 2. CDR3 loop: CASRGQSNIQYF. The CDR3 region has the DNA TGTGCCAGCAGGGGACAGTCAAACATTCAGTACTTC.

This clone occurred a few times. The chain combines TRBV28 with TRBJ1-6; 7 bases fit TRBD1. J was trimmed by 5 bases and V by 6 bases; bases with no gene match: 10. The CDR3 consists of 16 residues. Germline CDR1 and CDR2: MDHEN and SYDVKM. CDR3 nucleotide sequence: TGTGCCAGCAGCCTGCGGACAGGAGCAAATAATTCACCCCTCCACTTT. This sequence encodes CASSLRTGANNSPLHF.

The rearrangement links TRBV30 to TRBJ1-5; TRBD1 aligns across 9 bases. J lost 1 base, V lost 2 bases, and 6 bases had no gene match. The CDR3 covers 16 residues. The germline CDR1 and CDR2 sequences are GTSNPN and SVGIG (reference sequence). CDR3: CAWSPQGAGSNQPQHF. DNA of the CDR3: TGTGCCTGGAGTCCACAGGGGGCTGGAAGCAATCAGCCCCAGCATTTT.

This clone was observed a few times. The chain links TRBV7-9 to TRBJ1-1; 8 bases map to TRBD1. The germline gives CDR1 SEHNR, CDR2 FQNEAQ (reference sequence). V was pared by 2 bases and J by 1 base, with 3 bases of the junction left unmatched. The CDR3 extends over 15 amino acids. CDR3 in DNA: TGTGCCAGCAGCTTATCCGGGACAGGGAACACTGAAGCTTTCTTT. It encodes CASSLSGTGNTEAFF.

CDR3 sequence (DNA): TGTGCCACGGGGAACAGTGCTCCGGACGAGCAGTACTTC. It translates to CATGNSAPDEQYF. V and J are TRBV7-2 and TRBJ2-7; maybe TRBD2 (5 bases). The ends were cut back, 10 bases at V and 5 bases at J, with 18 bases in the middle. CDR1 is SGHTA and CDR2 is FQGNSA in the germline V gene. The CDR3 covers 13 residues.

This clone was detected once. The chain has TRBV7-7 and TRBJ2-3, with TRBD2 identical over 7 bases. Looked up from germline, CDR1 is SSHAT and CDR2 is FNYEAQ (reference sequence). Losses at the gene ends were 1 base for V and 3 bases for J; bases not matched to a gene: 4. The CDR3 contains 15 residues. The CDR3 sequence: CASSLGLAETDTQYF. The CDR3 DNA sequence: TGTGCCAGCAGCTTAGGACTAGCAGAGACAGATACGCAGTATTTT.

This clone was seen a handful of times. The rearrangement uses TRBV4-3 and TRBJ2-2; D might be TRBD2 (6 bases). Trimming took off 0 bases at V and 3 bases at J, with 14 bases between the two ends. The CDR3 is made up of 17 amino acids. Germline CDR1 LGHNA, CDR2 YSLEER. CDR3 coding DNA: TGCGCCAGCAGCCAAGATCGCGGGGTTTTGGACACCGGGGAGCTGTTTTTT. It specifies CASSQDRGVLDTGELFF.

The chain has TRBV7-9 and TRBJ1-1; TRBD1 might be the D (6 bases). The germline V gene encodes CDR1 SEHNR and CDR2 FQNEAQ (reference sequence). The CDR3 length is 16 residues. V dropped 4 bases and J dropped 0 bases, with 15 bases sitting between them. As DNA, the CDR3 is TGTGCCAGCAGCTCGCAGGACAGACCCATGAACACTGAAGCTTTCTTT. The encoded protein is CASSSQDRPMNTEAFF.

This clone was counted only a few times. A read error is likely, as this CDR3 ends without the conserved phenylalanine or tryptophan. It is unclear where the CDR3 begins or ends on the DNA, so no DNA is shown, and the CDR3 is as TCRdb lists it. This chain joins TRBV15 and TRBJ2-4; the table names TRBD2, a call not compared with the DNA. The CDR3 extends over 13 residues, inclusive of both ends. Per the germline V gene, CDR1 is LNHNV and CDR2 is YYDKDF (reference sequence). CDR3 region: CATSRALKAIAVL.

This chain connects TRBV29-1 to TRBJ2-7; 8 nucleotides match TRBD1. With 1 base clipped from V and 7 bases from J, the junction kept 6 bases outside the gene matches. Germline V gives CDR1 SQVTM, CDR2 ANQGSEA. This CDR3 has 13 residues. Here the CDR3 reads CSVEGQGAGEQYF. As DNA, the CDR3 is TGCAGCGTTGAAGGGCAGGGGGCGGGGGAGCAGTACTTC.

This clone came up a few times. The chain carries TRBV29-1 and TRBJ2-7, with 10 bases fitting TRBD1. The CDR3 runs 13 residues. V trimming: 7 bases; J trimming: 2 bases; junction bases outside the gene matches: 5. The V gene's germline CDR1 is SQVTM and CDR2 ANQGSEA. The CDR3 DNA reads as TGCAGCGGTGGGGGACAGGGGCCCTACGAGCAGTACTTC. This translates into CSGGGQGPYEQYF.

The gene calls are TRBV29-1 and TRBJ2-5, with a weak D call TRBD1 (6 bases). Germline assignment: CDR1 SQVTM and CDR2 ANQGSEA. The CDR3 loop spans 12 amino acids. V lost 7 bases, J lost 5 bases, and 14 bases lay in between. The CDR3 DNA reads TGCAGCGCCGACGCCCAGGGGGAGACCCAGTACTTC. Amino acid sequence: CSADAQGETQYF.

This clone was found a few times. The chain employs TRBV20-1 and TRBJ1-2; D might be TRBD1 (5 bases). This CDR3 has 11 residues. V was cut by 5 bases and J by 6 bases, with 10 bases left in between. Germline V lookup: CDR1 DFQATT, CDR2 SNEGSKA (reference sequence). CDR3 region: CSAASGNGYTF. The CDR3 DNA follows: TGCAGTGCTGCCTCAGGGAATGGCTACACCTTC.